This T cell receptor (beta chain) was profiled in a study of blood T cells in healthy people across ages. Whole-study findings and limits: PBMCs left unsorted prevented a conclusive naive versus antigen-experienced comparison.

Using a J-beta primer mix together with a sample-barcoded 5' primer, a second PCR was run for about 7 to 12 cycles. From the 5' RACE reads, TCRdb called clonotypes with MiXCR, one entry per CDR3 protein. The repertoire holds around 1,000,000 distinct CDR3 sequences, 20% to 25% seen once, with about 0.72% in the top ten. Points on this clonotype: Its antigen is currently unknown.

The CDR3 totals 16 residues. Germline-derived CDR1 and CDR2 are SGHVS and FQNEAQ. These sequences were also reported in another study, on T cells of mothers and their children.

The sample comprised blood. The J gene is TRBJ2-5, the V gene TRBV7-8; the D gene is possibly TRBD2 (6 bases). The J call may not be correct, given that the DNA end is closer to TRBJ2-1. This TCR was recovered from a girl aged 2-15 years in good health. DNA of the CDR3: TGTGCCAGCAGCCTCGGTATGGCGGAGGGGTACAGGGAGCAGTTCTTC. Encoded protein: CASSLGMAEGYREQFF.